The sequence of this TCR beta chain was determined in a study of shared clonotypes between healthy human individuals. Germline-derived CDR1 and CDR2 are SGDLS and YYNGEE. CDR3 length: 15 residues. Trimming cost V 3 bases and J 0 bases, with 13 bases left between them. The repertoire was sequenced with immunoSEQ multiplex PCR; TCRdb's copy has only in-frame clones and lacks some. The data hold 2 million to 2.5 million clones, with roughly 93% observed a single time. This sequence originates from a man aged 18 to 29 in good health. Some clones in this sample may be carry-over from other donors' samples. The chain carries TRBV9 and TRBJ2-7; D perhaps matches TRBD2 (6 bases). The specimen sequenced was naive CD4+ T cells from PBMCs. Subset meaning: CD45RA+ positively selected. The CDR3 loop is CASSAGWRDSYEQYF. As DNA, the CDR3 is TGTGCCAGCAGCGCGGGGTGGCGGGACTCCTACGAGCAGTACTTC.